The source of this T cell receptor beta chain is a study of T cell repertoires in cytomegalovirus infection (dated by TCRdb to about 2019). Looking at the study overall: Because public TCR beta signatures pointed to carriage of CMV infection together with the matching HLA type, the HLA type of each donor mattered for the analysis. Study-level results and caveats: The ex vivo response was dominated by HLA-C-restricted CMV-specific TCR beta clonotypes, which also provided the single most frequent clonotype in two of eight donors. In both this cohort and an independent cohort of 350 to 400 donors, the cumulative frequency of public TCR beta family members distinguished carriers of CMV infection plus the relevant HLA type.

The listed sequencing device is Illumina HiSeq 1500. TCRdb ran its own pipeline on the public reads, namely fastp trimming at Q25 and MiXCR clone calling, and kept in-frame beta chains. Rows with one shared CDR3 protein collapse into an entry with the most common genes and DNA. The sample contains about 260,000 distinct CDR3 sequences, roughly 13% of them found a single time. The ten largest clones take up 8.8% of the sample. Turning to this clonotype: Its specific antigen is unknown. No clone much larger than this one lies a single base away; base qualities are absent.

The source is a human donor in good health (CMV status not recorded). Some clones in this sample may be carry-over from other donors' samples. Sequencing used PBMCs.

CDR3 region: CASSRRQGVDEQYF. The bases are TGTGCCAGTAGTAGGCGACAGGGGGTTGACGAGCAGTACTTC. Recombination connected TRBV19 to TRBJ2-7; TRBD1 agrees with 9 junctional bases. The germline V gene (reference sequence) gives CDR1 as LNHDA and CDR2 as SQIVND. V is cut back by 4 bases and J by 5 bases, with 6 bases in the junction unmatched. CDR3 length: 14 amino acids, cysteine to phenylalanine. Only the CDR3 part of the read is kept: 42 bases, read in frame from the first base.